This T cell receptor (beta chain) was observed in a study of vaccination and CD4 T cells after COVID-19. Study context: SARS-CoV-2, HCoV-NL63, HCoV-OC43 and HCoV-229E supplied the overlapping spike peptides used to stimulate cells. Study-level findings and limits: Spike mono-reactivity was the property of 304 of 307 vaccine-specific clones in convalescent patients.

For this clonotype: The antigen is not known.

The Oncomine TCR Beta short-read assay was applied to DNA of cultured CD4+ T cells. Genomic DNA from cultured CD4+ T cells was extracted. TCRdb reprocessed the PCR reads with MiXCR, giving one entry per CDR3 protein. The profile shows approximately 21,000 distinct CDR3 sequences, 55% to 70% of them singletons. The sample's treatment: roughly nine-day PBMC culture with coronavirus spike peptide pools or control peptides (ViraFEST assay). Culture of 1.5 million to 2.5 million PBMCs per well took place with about 9.1 IU/ml IL-2 and 8.5 to 10 ug/ml peptide pools. The germline CDR1 and CDR2 sequences are LNHDA and SQIVND (reference sequence). The V gene end was trimmed by 5 bases and the J gene end by 8 bases; junction bases not matched to a gene: 11. The CDR3 totals 16 residues.

The origin of this receptor is a human donor who received a COVID-19 vaccine. The V and J genes are TRBV19 and TRBJ1-6, with 8 bases identical to TRBD1. Sequencing used CD4+ T cells from blood, cultured in vitro, obtained after SARS-CoV-2 vaccination. CDR3 sequence reads: CASSHSSGTGDSPLHF. DNA of the CDR3: TGTGCCAGTAGTCATTCTTCCGGGACAGGAGATTCACCCCTCCACTTT.